Following are 10 T cell receptor beta chains from one sample sequenced in a study of blood T cell repertoires in COVID-19. Clones were read by immunoSEQ multiplex PCR, and TCRdb kept only the in-frame ones, dropping some. Of a few hundred thousand clones listed, around 90% are singletons. What was sequenced was PBMCs or T cells enriched from blood (not recorded which). The receptors come from a man aged 18 to 30 with acute COVID-19.

This clone came up once. The chain combines TRBV10-3 with TRBJ1-1, with D perhaps matching TRBD1 (6 bases). The CDR3 runs to 13 residues. CDR1 is ENHRY, CDR2 SYGVKD, per germline. The V and J ends lost 9 bases and 0 bases respectively, with 11 bases between them. The CDR3 reads CAMWDTLNTEAFF. The CDR3 nucleotides read TGTGCCATGTGGGACACCCTGAACACTGAAGCTTTCTTT.

This clone showed up just a few times. The V and J genes are TRBV5-4 and TRBJ2-1; D may be TRBD1 (5 bases). Trimming removed 5 bases at V and 4 bases at J, with 10 bases between. This CDR3 is 13 amino acids long. CDR1 is SGHNT, CDR2 YYREEE, per germline (reference sequence). The CDR3 sequence: CASRPDSYNEQFF. The DNA of the CDR3 is TGTGCCAGCAGGCCCGACAGTTACAATGAGCAGTTCTTC.

The chain combines TRBV14 with TRBJ2-7; no reliable D call. V lost 1 base and J 6 bases, leaving 10 bases between the germline ends. Germline V gene sequence: CDR1 SGHDN, CDR2 FVKESK. This CDR3 region has 13 residues. The CDR3 protein is CASSQVVSSEQYF. In DNA form, the CDR3 reads TGTGCCAGCAGCCAAGTTGTGAGCTCCGAGCAGTACTTC.

This clone has more than one count but fewer than ten. The rearrangement uses TRBV7-9 and TRBJ2-7, with 10 bases fitting TRBD2. Germline V gene lookup returns CDR1 SEHNR and CDR2 FQNEAQ (reference sequence). The CDR3 is made up of 19 amino acids. Trimming took 4 bases from V and 2 from J; bases not matched to a gene: 17. CDR3 sequence reads: CASSSFRTGSGRAPYEQYF. Written as DNA, the CDR3 is TGTGCCAGCAGCTCGTTCCGGACAGGGAGCGGGAGGGCCCCCTACGAGCAGTACTTC.

This chain links TRBV18 with TRBJ1-3, with D perhaps TRBD1 (6 bases). Trimming stripped 4 bases from V and 2 bases from J, with 15 bases between. In germline, CDR1 is KGHSH, CDR2 LQKENI. This CDR3 has 16 amino acids. This CDR3 is CASSLTRQETGNTIYF. The CDR3, as DNA: TGTGCCAGCTCACTAACTCGACAGGAAACTGGAAACACCATATATTTT.

CDR3 sequence: CASSSPHDRTRSYEQYF. In nucleotides, the CDR3 is TGTGCCAGCAGCTCACCCCACGACAGGACTAGATCCTACGAGCAGTACTTC. The chain links TRBV7-8 to TRBJ2-7; D might be TRBD2 (7 bases). V gave up 4 bases and J gave up 1 base, with 20 bases separating them. The CDR3 spans 17 residues. Germline CDR1 SGHVS, CDR2 FQNEAQ.

The chain employs TRBV19 and TRBJ2-1; perhaps TRBD2 as D (5 bases). Germline V CDR1 and CDR2: LNHDA, SQIVND (reference sequence). This CDR3 has 15 amino acids. The germline V and J ends were trimmed by 7 bases and 0 bases, with 13 bases remaining between them. In nucleotides, the CDR3 is TGTGCCAGTACCTGGAGTACTAGCTCCTACAATGAGCAGTTCTTC. Its protein is CASTWSTSSYNEQFF.

Here the CDR3 reads CASSLGRFRNNEQFF. In nucleotides, the CDR3 is TGTGCCAGCAGCTTGGGGCGGTTTCGAAACAATGAGCAGTTCTTC. The chain joins TRBV5-6 to TRBJ2-1, with D unclear. Deletions cut 0 bases from V and 5 bases from J, with 12 bases between. The CDR3 has 15 amino acids. Per germline, CDR1 SGHDT and CDR2 YYEEEE. The full variable domain, rest sourced from reference TRBV5-6 and TRBJ2-1, is DAGVTQSPTHLIKTRGQQVTLRCSPKSGHDTVSWYQQALGQGPQFIFQYYEEEERQRGNFPDRFSGHQFPNYSSELNVNALLLGDSALYLCASSLGRFRNNEQFFGPGTRLTVL.

V usage is TRBV27 and J usage is TRBJ2-1; D call uncertain. Germline CDR1 reads MNHEY; CDR2 reads SMNVEV (reference sequence). The CDR3 consists of 13 residues. Deletions cut 6 bases from V and 0 bases from J, with 6 bases between. In nucleotides, the CDR3 is TGTGCCAGCAGGGCCCCCTCCTACAATGAGCAGTTCTTC. It translates to CASRAPSYNEQFF.

The chain is built from TRBV2 and TRBJ1-2; 7 nucleotides agree with TRBD1. CDR1 SNHLY and CDR2 FYNNEI come from the germline V gene. This CDR3 spans 15 amino acids. Germline trimming cut 6 bases from V and 4 bases from J; bases unmatched to any gene: 11. CDR3 in amino acids: CASRGQSVTIYGYTF. The CDR3 DNA sequence: TGTGCCAGCAGGGGACAGTCCGTAACTATCTATGGCTACACCTTC.